This T cell receptor beta chain was identified in a study of shared clonotypes between healthy human individuals. Whole-study context: A couple of female and a few male donors aged 18 to 49 were enrolled. Three plates were used per donor for CD4 naive, three for CD4 memory, two for CD8 naive and one for CD8 memory.

It was 200 ng DNA, 25,000 to 35,000 T cell genomes, that sorted-subset replicate PCRs used. Clones were read by immunoSEQ multiplex PCR, and TCRdb kept only the in-frame ones, dropping some. The sample shows 2 million to 2.5 million clones, 90% to 95% of them seen only once. Study-wide findings and caveats: Some clonotypes were shared by all four sorted-subset donors, while others were not shared. The non-shared ones had lower generation probabilities than the shared ones.

CD45RO negativity and positive selection for CCR7 defined naive CD8 cells, a population that excluded terminally differentiated effector memory CD45RA+ cells. About this clone: Its antigen is as yet unknown.

This CDR3 has 16 amino acids. Germline V gene sequence: CDR1 SGHAT, CDR2 FQNNGV. V was pared by 0 bases and J by 2 bases, with 3 bases of the junction left unmatched. J is TRBJ2-7 and V is TRBV11-2; 11 positions agree with TRBD1. The sequence was collected from a man between 18 and 35 years old in good health. Some clones in this sample may be carry-over from other donors' samples. Sequencing was done on a sample of naive CD8+ T cells from PBMCs. CDR3 sequence (DNA): TGTGCCAGCAGCTTAGACGGACAGGGGGCGACCTACGAGCAGTACTTC. This translates into CASSLDGQGATYEQYF.